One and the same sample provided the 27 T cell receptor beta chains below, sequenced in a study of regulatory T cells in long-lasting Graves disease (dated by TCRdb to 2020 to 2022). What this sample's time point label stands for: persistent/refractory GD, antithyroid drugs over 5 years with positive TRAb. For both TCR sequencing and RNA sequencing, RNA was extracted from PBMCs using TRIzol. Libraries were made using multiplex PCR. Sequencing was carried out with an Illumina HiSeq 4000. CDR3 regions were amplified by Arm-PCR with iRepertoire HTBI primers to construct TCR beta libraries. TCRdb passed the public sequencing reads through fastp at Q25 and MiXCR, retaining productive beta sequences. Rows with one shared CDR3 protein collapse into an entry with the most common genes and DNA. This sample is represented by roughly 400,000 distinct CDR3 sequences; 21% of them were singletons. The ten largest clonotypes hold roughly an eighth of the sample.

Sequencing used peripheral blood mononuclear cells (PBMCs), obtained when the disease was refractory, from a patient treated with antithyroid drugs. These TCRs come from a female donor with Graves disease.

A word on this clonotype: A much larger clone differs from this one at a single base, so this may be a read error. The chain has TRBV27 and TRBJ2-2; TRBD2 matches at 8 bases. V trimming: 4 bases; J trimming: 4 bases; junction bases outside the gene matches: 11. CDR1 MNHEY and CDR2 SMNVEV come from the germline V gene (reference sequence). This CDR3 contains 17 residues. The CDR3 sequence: CASSSRGRAGATGELFF. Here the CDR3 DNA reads TGTGCCAGCAGTTCCCGGGGACGAGCGGGAGCCACCGGGGAGCTGTTTTTT.

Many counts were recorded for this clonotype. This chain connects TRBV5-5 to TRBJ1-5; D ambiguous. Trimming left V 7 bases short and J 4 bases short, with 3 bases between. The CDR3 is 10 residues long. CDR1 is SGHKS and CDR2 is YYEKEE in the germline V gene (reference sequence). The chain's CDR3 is CASQNQPQHF. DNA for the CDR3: TGTGCCAGCCAAAATCAGCCCCAGCATTTT.

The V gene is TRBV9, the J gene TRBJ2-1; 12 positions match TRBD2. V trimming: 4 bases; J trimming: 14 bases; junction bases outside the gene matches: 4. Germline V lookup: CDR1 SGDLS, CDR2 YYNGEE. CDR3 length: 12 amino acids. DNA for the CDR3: TGTGCCAGCAGCAGACTAGCGGGAGTTAAGTTCTTC. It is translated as CASSRLAGVKFF.

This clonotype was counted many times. This chain's CDR3 is CASSYYARGPYQETQYF. CDR3 sequence (DNA): TGTGCCAGCAGTTACTATGCTAGGGGGCCATACCAAGAGACCCAGTACTTC. The chain combines TRBV6-5 with TRBJ2-5; 7 nucleotides match TRBD1. CDR1 MNHEY and CDR2 SVGAGI come from the germline V gene. J gave up 0 bases and V 1 base, and 8 bases lay outside the gene matches. The CDR3 runs to 17 residues.

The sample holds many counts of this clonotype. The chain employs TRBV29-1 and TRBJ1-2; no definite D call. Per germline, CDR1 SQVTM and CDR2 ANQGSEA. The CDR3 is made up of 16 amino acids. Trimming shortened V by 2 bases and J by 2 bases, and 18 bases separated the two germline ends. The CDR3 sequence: CSVETRTHSGNYGYTF. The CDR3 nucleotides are TGCAGCGTTGAAACGCGGACTCATTCAGGAAACTATGGCTACACCTTC. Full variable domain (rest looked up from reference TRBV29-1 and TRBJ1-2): SAVISQKPSRDICQRGTSLTIQCQVDSQVTMMFWYRQQPGQSLTLIATANQGSEATYESGFVIDKFPISRPNLTFSTLTVSNMSPEDSSIYLCSVETRTHSGNYGYTFGSGTRLTVV.

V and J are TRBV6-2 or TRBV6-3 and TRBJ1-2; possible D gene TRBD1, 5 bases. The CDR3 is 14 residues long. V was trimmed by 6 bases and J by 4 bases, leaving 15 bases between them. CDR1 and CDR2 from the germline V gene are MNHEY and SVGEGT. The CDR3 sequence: CASRITGRGYGYTF. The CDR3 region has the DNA TGTGCCAGCAGGATAACAGGTCGTGGCTATGGCTACACCTTC.

CDR3 DNA sequence: TGTGCCAGCAGTGAACCCCGCCGAGCCAAAAACATTCAGTACTTC. Its translation: CASSEPRRAKNIQYF. The J gene is TRBJ2-4, the V gene TRBV6-1, with no clear D. This CDR3 has 15 residues. CDR1 is MNHNS and CDR2 is SASEGT in the germline V gene. The V gene lost 2 bases and the J gene lost 0 bases, with 8 bases spanning the gap.

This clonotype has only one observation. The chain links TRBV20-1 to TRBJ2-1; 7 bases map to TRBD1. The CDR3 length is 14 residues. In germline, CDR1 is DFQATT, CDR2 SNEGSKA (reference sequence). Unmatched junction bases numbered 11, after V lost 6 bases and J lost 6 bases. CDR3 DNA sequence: TGCAGTGCGAAGCTCAGGGGGAAACTCAATGAGCAGTTCTTC. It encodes CSAKLRGKLNEQFF.

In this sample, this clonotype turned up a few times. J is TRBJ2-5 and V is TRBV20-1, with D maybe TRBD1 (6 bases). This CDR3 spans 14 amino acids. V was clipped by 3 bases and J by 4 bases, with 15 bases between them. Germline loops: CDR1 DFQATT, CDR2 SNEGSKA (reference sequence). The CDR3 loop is CSARDSSAGETQYF. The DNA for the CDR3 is TGCAGTGCTAGGGACAGCTCGGCGGGAGAGACCCAGTACTTC.

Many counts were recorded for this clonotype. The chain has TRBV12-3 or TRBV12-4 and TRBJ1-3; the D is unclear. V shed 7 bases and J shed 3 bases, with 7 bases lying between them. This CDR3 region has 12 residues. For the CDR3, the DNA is TGTGCCAGCATGCGCTTTGGAAACACCATATATTTT. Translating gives CASMRFGNTIYF.

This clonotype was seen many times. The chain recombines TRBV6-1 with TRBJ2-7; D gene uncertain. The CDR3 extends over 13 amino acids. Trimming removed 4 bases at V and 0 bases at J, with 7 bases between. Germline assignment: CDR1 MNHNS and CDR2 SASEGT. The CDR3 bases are TGTGCCAGCAGTGTACTCAACTCCTACGAGCAGTACTTC. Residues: CASSVLNSYEQYF.

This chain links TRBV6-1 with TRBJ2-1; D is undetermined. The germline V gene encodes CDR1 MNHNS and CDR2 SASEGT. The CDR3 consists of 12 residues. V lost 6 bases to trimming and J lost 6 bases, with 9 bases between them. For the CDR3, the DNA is TGTGCCAGCAGGTCTATCTCCAATGAGCAGTTCTTC. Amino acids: CASRSISNEQFF.

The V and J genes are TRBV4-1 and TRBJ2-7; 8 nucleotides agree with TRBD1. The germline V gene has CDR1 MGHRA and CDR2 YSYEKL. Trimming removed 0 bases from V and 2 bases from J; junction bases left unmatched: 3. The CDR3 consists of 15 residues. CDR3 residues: CASSQEDRETYEQYF. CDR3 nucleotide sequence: TGCGCCAGCAGCCAAGAGGACAGGGAAACCTACGAGCAGTACTTC.

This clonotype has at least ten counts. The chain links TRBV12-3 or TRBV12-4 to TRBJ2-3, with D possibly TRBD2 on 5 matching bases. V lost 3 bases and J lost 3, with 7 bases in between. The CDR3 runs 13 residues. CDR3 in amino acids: CASSFEGTDTQYF. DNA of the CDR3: TGTGCCAGCAGTTTCGAGGGAACAGATACGCAGTATTTT.

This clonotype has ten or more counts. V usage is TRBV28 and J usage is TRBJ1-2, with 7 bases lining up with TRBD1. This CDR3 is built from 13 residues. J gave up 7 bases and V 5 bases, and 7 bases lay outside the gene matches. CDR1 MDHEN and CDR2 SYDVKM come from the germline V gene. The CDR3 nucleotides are TGTGCCAGCAGTCCTCGACAGGGTTTTGGCTACACCTTC. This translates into CASSPRQGFGYTF.

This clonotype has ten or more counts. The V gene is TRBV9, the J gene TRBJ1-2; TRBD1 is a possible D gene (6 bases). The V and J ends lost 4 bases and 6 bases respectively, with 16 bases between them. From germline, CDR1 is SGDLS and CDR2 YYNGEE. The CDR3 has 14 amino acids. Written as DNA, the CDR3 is TGTGCCAGCAGCCTCACCTCGGGGGCGGATGGCTACACCTTC. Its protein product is CASSLTSGADGYTF.

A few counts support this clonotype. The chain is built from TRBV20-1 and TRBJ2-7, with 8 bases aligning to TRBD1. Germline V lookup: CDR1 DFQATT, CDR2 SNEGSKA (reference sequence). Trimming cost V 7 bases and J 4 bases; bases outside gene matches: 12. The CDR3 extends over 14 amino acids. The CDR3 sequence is CSVTNRGFGYEQYF. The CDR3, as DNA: TGCAGTGTCACCAACAGGGGGTTTGGATACGAGCAGTACTTC.

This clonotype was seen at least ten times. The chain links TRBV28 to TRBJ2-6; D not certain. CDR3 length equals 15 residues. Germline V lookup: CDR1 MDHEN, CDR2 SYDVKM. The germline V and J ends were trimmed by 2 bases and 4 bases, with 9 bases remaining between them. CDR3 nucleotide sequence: TGTGCCAGCAGTTTAAACCTGCGCGGGGCCAACGTCCTGACTTTC. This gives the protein CASSLNLRGANVLTF.

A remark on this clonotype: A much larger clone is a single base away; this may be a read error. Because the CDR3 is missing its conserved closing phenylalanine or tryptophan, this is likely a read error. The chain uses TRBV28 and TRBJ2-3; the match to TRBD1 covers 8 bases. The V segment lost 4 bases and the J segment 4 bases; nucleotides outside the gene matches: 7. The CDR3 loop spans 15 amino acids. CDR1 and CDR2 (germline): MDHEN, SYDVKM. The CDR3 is CASSSTGGYADTQYL. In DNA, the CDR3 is TGTGCCAGCAGTTCTACAGGGGGATACGCAGATACGCAGTATCTT.

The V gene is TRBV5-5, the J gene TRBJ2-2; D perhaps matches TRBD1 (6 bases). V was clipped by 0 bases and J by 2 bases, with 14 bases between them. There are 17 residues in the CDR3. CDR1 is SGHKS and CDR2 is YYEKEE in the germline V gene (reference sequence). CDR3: CASSLASRQANTGELFF. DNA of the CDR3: TGTGCCAGCAGCTTGGCTTCGAGACAGGCTAACACCGGGGAGCTGTTTTTT.

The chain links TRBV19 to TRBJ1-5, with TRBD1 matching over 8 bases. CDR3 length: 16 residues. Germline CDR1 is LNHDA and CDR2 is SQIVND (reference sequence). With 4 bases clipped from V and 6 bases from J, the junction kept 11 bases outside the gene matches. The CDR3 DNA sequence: TGTGCCAGTAGTACACAGGGACAGGTTATTCGTCAGCCCCAGCATTTT. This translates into CASSTQGQVIRQPQHF.

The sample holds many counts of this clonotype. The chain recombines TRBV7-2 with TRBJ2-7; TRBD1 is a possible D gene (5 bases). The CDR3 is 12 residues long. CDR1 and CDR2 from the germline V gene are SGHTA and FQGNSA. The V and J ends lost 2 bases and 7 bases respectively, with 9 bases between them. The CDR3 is CASSLRQYEQYF. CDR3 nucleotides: TGTGCCAGCAGCTTAAGACAGTATGAGCAGTACTTC.

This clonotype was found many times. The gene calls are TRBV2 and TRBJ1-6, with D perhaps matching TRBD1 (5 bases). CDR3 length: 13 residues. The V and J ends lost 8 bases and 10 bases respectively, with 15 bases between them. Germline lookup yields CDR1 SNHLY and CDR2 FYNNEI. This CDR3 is CASRGDAGSPLHF. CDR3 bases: TGTGCCAGCCGGGGCGACGCGGGCTCACCCCTCCACTTT. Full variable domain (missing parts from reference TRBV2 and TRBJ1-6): EPEVTQTPSHQVTQMGQEVILRCVPISNHLYFYWYRQILGQKVEFLVSFYNNEISEKSEIFDDQFSVERPDGSNFTLKIRSTKLEDSAMYFCASRGDAGSPLHFGNGTRLTVT.

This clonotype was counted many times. The CDR3 bases are TGTGCCAGCAGTTCCGGGGACAGACTGTATAGCAATCAGCCCCAGCATTTT. Translated, it gives CASSSGDRLYSNQPQHF. The chain recombines TRBV28 with TRBJ1-5; 7 bases align to TRBD1. CDR3 length equals 17 residues. Per the germline V gene, CDR1 is MDHEN and CDR2 is SYDVKM. The ends lost 4 bases at V and 0 bases at J; junction bases unmatched: 9.

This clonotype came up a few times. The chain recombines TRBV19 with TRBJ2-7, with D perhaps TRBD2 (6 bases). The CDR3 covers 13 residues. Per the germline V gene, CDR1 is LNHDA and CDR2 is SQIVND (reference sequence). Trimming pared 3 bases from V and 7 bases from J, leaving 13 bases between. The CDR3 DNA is TGTGCCAGTAGTATGGTCTGGGCGGGAGAGCAGTACTTC. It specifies CASSMVWAGEQYF.

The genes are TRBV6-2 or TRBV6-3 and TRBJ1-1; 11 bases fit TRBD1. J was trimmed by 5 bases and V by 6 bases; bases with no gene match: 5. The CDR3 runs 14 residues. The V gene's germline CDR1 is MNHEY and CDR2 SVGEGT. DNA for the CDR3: TGTGCCAGCAGGCCGGGACAGGGGGTGACTGAAGCTTTCTTT. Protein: CASRPGQGVTEAFF.

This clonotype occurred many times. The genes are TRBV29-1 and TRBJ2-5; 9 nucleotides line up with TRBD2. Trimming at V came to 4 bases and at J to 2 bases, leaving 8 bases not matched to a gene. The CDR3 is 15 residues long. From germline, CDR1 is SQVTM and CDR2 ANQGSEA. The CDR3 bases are TGCAGCGTTGCTCCAAGGACTAGCGTACAAGAGACCCAGTACTTC. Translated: CSVAPRTSVQETQYF.